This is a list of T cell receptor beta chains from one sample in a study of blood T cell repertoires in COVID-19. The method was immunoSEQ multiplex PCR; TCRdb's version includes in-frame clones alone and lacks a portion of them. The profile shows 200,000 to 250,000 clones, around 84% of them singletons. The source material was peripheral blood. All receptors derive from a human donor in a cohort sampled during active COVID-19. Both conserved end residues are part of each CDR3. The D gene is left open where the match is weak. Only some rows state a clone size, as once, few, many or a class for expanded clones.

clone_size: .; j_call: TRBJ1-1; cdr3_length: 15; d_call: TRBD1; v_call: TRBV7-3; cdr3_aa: CASSPGGLDHPEAFF; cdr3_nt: TGTGCCAGCAGCCCAGGGGGCCTTGACCATCCTGAAGCTTTCTTT
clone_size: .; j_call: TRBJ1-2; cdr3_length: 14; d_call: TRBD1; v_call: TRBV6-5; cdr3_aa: CASSRQGFNYGYTF; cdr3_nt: TGTGCCAGCAGTAGACAGGGATTTAACTATGGCTACACCTTC
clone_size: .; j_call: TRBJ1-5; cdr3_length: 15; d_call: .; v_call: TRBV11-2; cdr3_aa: CASSLAGMDNQPQHF; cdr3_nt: TGTGCCAGCAGCTTGGCAGGGATGGACAATCAGCCCCAGCATTTT
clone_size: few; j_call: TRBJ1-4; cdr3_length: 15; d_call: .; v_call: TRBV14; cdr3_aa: CASSQFQGGDEKLFF; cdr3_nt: TGTGCCAGCAGCCAATTCCAGGGAGGAGATGAAAAACTGTTTTTT
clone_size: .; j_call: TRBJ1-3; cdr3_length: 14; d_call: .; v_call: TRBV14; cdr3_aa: CASGSAISGNTIYF; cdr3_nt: TGTGCCAGCGGTTCAGCGATCTCTGGAAACACCATATATTTT
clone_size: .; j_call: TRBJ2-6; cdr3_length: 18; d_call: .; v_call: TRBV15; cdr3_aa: CATSRGGGPISGANVLTF; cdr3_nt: TGTGCCACCAGCAGAGGAGGAGGGCCTATCTCTGGGGCCAACGTCCTGACTTTC
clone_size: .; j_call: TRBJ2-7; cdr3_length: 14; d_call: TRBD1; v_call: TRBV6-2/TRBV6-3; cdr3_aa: CASSVGTEKRVQYF; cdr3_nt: TGTGCCAGCAGCGTCGGGACAGAGAAGAGGGTGCAGTACTTC
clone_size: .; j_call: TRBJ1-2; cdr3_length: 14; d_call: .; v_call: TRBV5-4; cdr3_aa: CASSLAAGENGYTF; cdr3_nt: TGTGCCAGCAGCTTGGCGGCAGGGGAAAATGGCTACACCTTC
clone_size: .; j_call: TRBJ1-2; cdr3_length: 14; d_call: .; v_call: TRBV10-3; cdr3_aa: CAISESGQVYGYTF; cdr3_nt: TGTGCCATCAGTGAGTCAGGTCAGGTTTATGGCTACACCTTC
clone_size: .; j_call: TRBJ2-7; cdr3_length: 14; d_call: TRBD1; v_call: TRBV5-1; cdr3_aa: CASSLGQGIYEQYF; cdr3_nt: TGCGCCAGCAGCTTGGGACAGGGAATTTACGAGCAGTACTTC